The rows below give T cell receptor beta chains drawn from one sample of a study of persistence of HIV-infected CD4 T cells. Sequencing was performed with immunoSEQ multiplex PCR; in TCRdb, only in-frame clones are kept and a portion is missing. Among just under 65,000 clones listed, 70% to 75% were seen once. No cognate antigen is known for these TCRs. This specimen was CD4+ T cells sorted from PBMCs after roughly 18-hour stimulation, taken from a patient who received antiretroviral therapy. The receptors come from an adult man with HIV who was CMV-seropositive. CDR3s include the opening cysteine and the closing phenylalanine or tryptophan. The D gene is left open where the match is weak. The listing skips clone size in some rows; elsewhere it reads once, few, many or a size class.

cdr3_nt cdr3_aa v_call d_call j_call clone_size
TGTGCCAGCAGTTTCTCGGGGGGCTCCTATAATTCACCCCTCCACTTT CASSFSGGSYNSPLHF TRBV27 - TRBJ1-6 -
TGCGCCAGCCGTGGACAGGGATCGAACACTGAAGCTTTCTTT CASRGQGSNTEAFF TRBV10-2 TRBD1 TRBJ1-1 -
TGTGCCAGCACCCCCGGGCCGTCCGCAGATACGCAGTATTTT CASTPGPSADTQYF TRBV11-3 - TRBJ2-3 -
TGCGCCAGCAGGACTAGCCTGAACACTGAAGCTTTCTTT CASRTSLNTEAFF TRBV5-1 - TRBJ1-1 -
TGTGCCAGTAGCTTGGGACACCAGAATCAGCCCCAGCATTTT CASSLGHQNQPQHF TRBV19 - TRBJ1-5 -
TGTGCCAGCAGTTTGATAGGGCGAGGCTACACCTTC CASSLIGRGYTF TRBV12-3/TRBV12-4 - TRBJ1-2 -
TGTGCCAGCTCACCTCCGGGACAGGGGAATTCACCCCTCCACTTT CASSPPGQGNSPLHF TRBV18 TRBD1 TRBJ1-6 once
TGTGCCAGTAGTCCGAGAGGGGATGAAAAACTGTTTTTT CASSPRGDEKLFF TRBV19 - TRBJ1-4 -
TGCGCCAGCAGCTTGGATGGGACACCTACCGGGGAGCTGTTTTTT CASSLDGTPTGELFF TRBV5-1 - TRBJ2-2 few
TGTGCCAGCAGTTGGACAGGGGTTAATTCACCCCTCCACTTT CASSWTGVNSPLHF TRBV27 TRBD1 TRBJ1-6 few
TGTGCCAGCAGTGAAGGCCCCCTCAGGCGCGGGGGGGCGGTCGGGGAGCTGTTTTTT CASSEGPLRRGGAVGELFF TRBV6-1 TRBD2 TRBJ2-2 once
TGTGCCAGCAGCCTACAGGGTGGCAATCAGCCCCAGCATTTT CASSLQGGNQPQHF TRBV7-2 - TRBJ1-5 -
TGTGCCAGCAGTACAGGGCGGGTTGGCTACACCTTC CASSTGRVGYTF TRBV12-3/TRBV12-4 - TRBJ1-2 -
TGTGCCAGCAGCCAGTACAAGACCCAGTACTTC CASSQYKTQYF TRBV25-1 - TRBJ2-5 once
TGTGCCAGCAGTCCGACAGGTTACGAGCAGTACTTC CASSPTGYEQYF TRBV3-1/TRBV3-2 - TRBJ2-7 -
TGTGCCAGCAGCATTGGGACAGGGAGGAATTCACCCCTCCACTTT CASSIGTGRNSPLHF TRBV5-6 TRBD1 TRBJ1-6 -
TGTGCCAGCAGCTCTGCGGGGGGGATTTACGAGCAGTACTTC CASSSAGGIYEQYF TRBV7-9 TRBD2 TRBJ2-7 -
TGTGCCAGCAGTTACTCCTCGGTGAACACTGAAGCTTTCTTT CASSYSSVNTEAFF TRBV6-5 - TRBJ1-1 -
TGTGCCAGCAGCTTGGGAGGGACTGGGGCCAACGTCCTGACTTTC CASSLGGTGANVLTF TRBV5-5 - TRBJ2-6 -
TGTGCCAGTAATCCCAGCTTACTAGCGGGGGGGAACAATGAGCAGTTCTTC CASNPSLLAGGNNEQFF TRBV19 TRBD2 TRBJ2-1 -
TGTGCCAGCAGTGATTCCGGACTTACGGATCAGCCCCAGCATTTT CASSDSGLTDQPQHF TRBV25-1 - TRBJ1-5 -
TGTGCCAGCACCCAGGGGAACCTTGGTGAAAAACTGTTTTTT CASTQGNLGEKLFF TRBV6-5 - TRBJ1-4 -
TGCGCCAGCAGCTTGGCCAAACAGACCCATGAAAAACTGTTTTTT CASSLAKQTHEKLFF TRBV5-1 - TRBJ1-4 few
TGTGCCAGCAGACAAAGGGAGAGCTATGGCTACACCTTC CASRQRESYGYTF TRBV6-5 - TRBJ1-2 -
TGTGCCAGCAGTGAAGCGCCTGGATTCTTGAACACTGAAGCTTTCTTT CASSEAPGFLNTEAFF TRBV6-1 - TRBJ1-1 -
TGTGCCAGCAGTGAACGGAGGGGCGGCGGGGAGCTGTTTTTT CASSERRGGGELFF TRBV2 - TRBJ2-2 few
TGTGCCAGCAGCCCCTGCGATGAGCAGTTCTTC CASSPCDEQFF TRBV11-2 - TRBJ2-1 -
TGTGCCACCAGTGAAGTCCAGGGAAAGCTGTTTTTT CATSEVQGKLFF TRBV24-1 - TRBJ2-2 -
TGTGCCAGCAGTTACTCGAACCAGGGGGCTTATGGCTACACCTTC CASSYSNQGAYGYTF TRBV6-6 TRBD1 TRBJ1-2 -
TGTGCCAGCTCATCATCGCGACAGGGGAAAAACAATCAGCCCCAGCATTTT CASSSSRQGKNNQPQHF TRBV18 TRBD1 TRBJ1-5 few
TGTGCCAGCTCACTTTTCGGGACAGGGAATGGCTACACCTTC CASSLFGTGNGYTF TRBV18 TRBD1 TRBJ1-2 -
TGTGCCAGCAGCCATCAAGGAATCGGGGTTGGGCGCAACACCATATATTTT CASSHQGIGVGRNTIYF TRBV7-9 - TRBJ1-3 -
TGTGCCAGCAACGGCGCGGGTGTCAATAGCAATCAGCCCCAGCATTTT CASNGAGVNSNQPQHF TRBV5-4 - TRBJ1-5 -
TGTGCCAGCAGCAACGCACGGGGGGCGACTGAAGCTTTCTTT CASSNARGATEAFF TRBV28 - TRBJ1-1 -
TGCGCCAGCAGCCCTGGACTAGCTCCGAGCTCCTACGAGCAGTACTTC CASSPGLAPSSYEQYF TRBV5-1 TRBD2 TRBJ2-7 -
TGTGCCAGTAGTATAGGTGGGGATCAGCCCCAGCATTTT CASSIGGDQPQHF TRBV19 - TRBJ1-5 few
TGTGCCAGCAGCCGTCAAGCGACACGGGCAAACACTGAAGCTTTCTTT CASSRQATRANTEAFF TRBV7-2 - TRBJ1-1 -
TGTGCCAGCAGCCTCCGGGGCTATGGCTACACCTTC CASSLRGYGYTF TRBV12-3/TRBV12-4 - TRBJ1-2 -
TGTGCCAGTAGTAACAGACAGGGGGGTGGGATAGGCAATCAGCCCCAGCATTTT CASSNRQGGGIGNQPQHF TRBV19 TRBD1 TRBJ1-5 -
TGTGCCATCAGTGAGTCTCTAAACAGGGATCTATATAGCAATCAGCCCCAGCATTTT CAISESLNRDLYSNQPQHF TRBV10-3 - TRBJ1-5 -
TGTGCCCGTCGGGGGGCTGGGGCCAACGTCCTGACTTTC CARRGAGANVLTF TRBV27 TRBD2 TRBJ2-6 once
TGTGCCAGCGCTACAGGGGTCCAAGAGACCCAGTACTTC CASATGVQETQYF TRBV6-5 TRBD1 TRBJ2-5 -
TGTGCCAGCAGTGTAGGGATCAATCAGCCCCAGCATTTT CASSVGINQPQHF TRBV2 - TRBJ1-5 few
TGTGCCAGCAGTCCCTCCCGGACAGTCGTCTACGAGCAGTACTTC CASSPSRTVVYEQYF TRBV6-5 - TRBJ2-7 -
TGTGCCACCAGCAGAGATCCGGCGGGGGGCAATGAGCAGTTCTTC CATSRDPAGGNEQFF TRBV15 TRBD2 TRBJ2-1 -
TGTGCCAGCTCTGCGGGACAGGGTTTGAGTGAGCAGTTCTTC CASSAGQGLSEQFF TRBV18 TRBD1 TRBJ2-1 few
TGTGCCAGCAGTTACTCACCAACCGGGACAGATACGCAGTATTTT CASSYSPTGTDTQYF TRBV6-5 - TRBJ2-3 -
TGTGCCAGCAGCTTGACGGGACAGGGAGGTGAAAAACTGTTTTTT CASSLTGQGGEKLFF TRBV9 TRBD1 TRBJ1-4 -
TGTGCCAGCAGCCAAGATCAGAGGTACTCACCCCTCCACTTT CASSQDQRYSPLHF TRBV14 - TRBJ1-6 -
TGTGCCACCTTAAAAACAGATACGCAGTATTTT CATLKTDTQYF TRBV6-1 - TRBJ2-3 once
TGTGCCACCAGTGATTTCGGTGGGGGGAACACCGGGGAGCTGTTTTTT CATSDFGGGNTGELFF TRBV24-1 - TRBJ2-2 few
TGCGCCAGCGTGAGACAGGGAGGAAACACTGAAGCTTTCTTT CASVRQGGNTEAFF TRBV5-1 TRBD1 TRBJ1-1 -
TGTGCCAGCAGCTTACAGGGTAAGAGTACTGAAGCTTTCTTT CASSLQGKSTEAFF TRBV7-9 - TRBJ1-1 -
TGTGCCAGCAGCTTGGATGGGGCTCCCCAAGCTTTCTTT CASSLDGAPQAFF TRBV5-4 - TRBJ1-1 -
TGCACCAGCCGCGAGGGGGGGGACACTGAAGCTTTCTTT CTSREGGDTEAFF TRBV1 - TRBJ1-1 -
TGTGCCAGATCCCAGGGCACAGATACGCAGTATTTT CARSQGTDTQYF TRBV2 - TRBJ2-3 -